This is a list of T cell receptor beta chains from one sample in a study of blood T cell repertoires in COVID-19. Sequencing was performed with immunoSEQ multiplex PCR; in TCRdb, only in-frame clones are kept and a portion is missing. This table has some 120,000 clones, less than 90% appearing once. Sequenced input: peripheral blood. Receptor source: a man between 65 and 80 years old with acute or convalescent COVID-19. Both conserved end residues are part of each CDR3. A D gene is named only where the DNA matches it firmly. Size is omitted from some rows. Given values are once, few, many or a class for expanded clones.

v_gene: TRBV3-1/TRBV3-2
abundance: -
j_gene: TRBJ2-5
d_gene: -
CDR3nt: TGTGCCAGCAGCCAAGGGCCCCTAGCGTCGGAGACCCAGTACTTC
CDR3aa: CASSQGPLASETQYF

v_gene: TRBV11-2
abundance: -
j_gene: TRBJ2-7
d_gene: TRBD1
CDR3nt: TGTGCCAGCAACCCCTTAGTAGGGGGCGGAGGCGAGCAGTACTTC
CDR3aa: CASNPLVGGGGEQYF

v_gene: TRBV29-1
abundance: -
j_gene: TRBJ1-1
d_gene: TRBD1
CDR3nt: TGCAGCGTACAACTGGGACAGGAGACTGAAGCTTTCTTT
CDR3aa: CSVQLGQETEAFF

v_gene: TRBV3-1/TRBV3-2
abundance: -
j_gene: TRBJ2-2
d_gene: TRBD2
CDR3nt: TGTGCCAGCAGCGAGGCCGGGGGAGGGAGGCTCACCGGGGAGCTGTTTTTT
CDR3aa: CASSEAGGGRLTGELFF

v_gene: TRBV7-9
abundance: -
j_gene: TRBJ2-3
d_gene: -
CDR3nt: TGTGCCAGCAGCCAGGGCGGGGGCTCAGATACGCAGTATTTT
CDR3aa: CASSQGGGSDTQYF

v_gene: TRBV5-4
abundance: -
j_gene: TRBJ1-4
d_gene: -
CDR3nt: TGTGCCAGCAGCTCCTACCAGGGGAAGGAAAAACTGTTTTTT
CDR3aa: CASSSYQGKEKLFF

v_gene: TRBV6-5
abundance: -
j_gene: TRBJ1-3
d_gene: -
CDR3nt: TGTGCCAGCAGAAGTAGCTCTGGAAACACCATATATTTT
CDR3aa: CASRSSSGNTIYF

v_gene: TRBV19
abundance: -
j_gene: TRBJ2-5
d_gene: TRBD1
CDR3nt: TGTGCCAGTAGTCCGACAGGGCAACAAGAGACCCAGTACTTC
CDR3aa: CASSPTGQQETQYF

v_gene: TRBV4-1
abundance: few
j_gene: TRBJ1-2
d_gene: -
CDR3nt: TGCGCCAGCAGCCCCTACGGCGGGAACTATGGCTACACCTTC
CDR3aa: CASSPYGGNYGYTF

v_gene: TRBV15
abundance: once
j_gene: TRBJ2-1
d_gene: TRBD1
CDR3nt: TGTGCCACCAGCAGAGATCGGAGGACAGGGAGAGGCAATGAGCAGTTCTTC
CDR3aa: CATSRDRRTGRGNEQFF

v_gene: TRBV5-1
abundance: -
j_gene: TRBJ1-4
d_gene: TRBD1
CDR3nt: TGCGCCAGCAGCTTCTTCGCCACAGGGGGCGCGGGTGAAAAACTGTTTTTT
CDR3aa: CASSFFATGGAGEKLFF

v_gene: TRBV6-1
abundance: -
j_gene: TRBJ1-2
d_gene: -
CDR3nt: TGTGCCAGCAGTGAACGACAGATGGTCGGCTATGGCTACACCTTC
CDR3aa: CASSERQMVGYGYTF

v_gene: TRBV11-2
abundance: -
j_gene: TRBJ1-5
d_gene: TRBD1
CDR3nt: TGTGCCAGCAGCCGTTCCGCAGGGACAGGGAATCAGCCCCAGCATTTT
CDR3aa: CASSRSAGTGNQPQHF

v_gene: TRBV3-1/TRBV3-2
abundance: few
j_gene: TRBJ2-2
d_gene: TRBD2
CDR3nt: TGTGCCAGCAGCCAGAATGGCGGGGGAGCCGGGGAGCTGTTTTTT
CDR3aa: CASSQNGGGAGELFF

v_gene: TRBV11-2
abundance: -
j_gene: TRBJ2-1
d_gene: TRBD2
CDR3nt: TGTGCCAGCAGCTTTGCTAGCGGATACAATGAGCAGTTCTTC
CDR3aa: CASSFASGYNEQFF

v_gene: TRBV4-2
abundance: -
j_gene: TRBJ2-3
d_gene: -
CDR3nt: TGTGCCAGCAGCCAAGTGGACTCCGACACAGATACGCAGTATTTT
CDR3aa: CASSQVDSDTDTQYF

v_gene: TRBV6-2/TRBV6-3
abundance: few
j_gene: TRBJ1-5
d_gene: -
CDR3nt: TGTGCCAGCAGTACCCTTCCTAGAGGGCCAAATCAGCCCCAGCATTTT
CDR3aa: CASSTLPRGPNQPQHF

v_gene: TRBV7-2
abundance: -
j_gene: TRBJ1-3
d_gene: TRBD1
CDR3nt: TGTGCCAGCAGCTTAGAATACAGGGGATCTGGAAACACCATATATTTT
CDR3aa: CASSLEYRGSGNTIYF

v_gene: TRBV4-2
abundance: once
j_gene: TRBJ2-4
d_gene: TRBD2
CDR3nt: TGTGCCAGCAGCCAAGATCTTTCGGAGCGGGGGTTAAACATTCAGTACTTC
CDR3aa: CASSQDLSERGLNIQYF

v_gene: TRBV27
abundance: -
j_gene: TRBJ1-2
d_gene: TRBD1
CDR3nt: TGTGCCAGCAGTTTAAAACGGGACAGCCTCTATGGCTACACCTTC
CDR3aa: CASSLKRDSLYGYTF

v_gene: TRBV6-6
abundance: -
j_gene: TRBJ2-7
d_gene: TRBD1
CDR3nt: TGTGCCAGCAGTTACGAAGGGGGCTCCGGGGCCTACGAGCAGTACTTC
CDR3aa: CASSYEGGSGAYEQYF

v_gene: TRBV6-6
abundance: -
j_gene: TRBJ2-2
d_gene: TRBD2
CDR3nt: TGTGCCAGCAACCCCGGACTAGCTCGGGACACCGGGGAGCTGTTTTTT
CDR3aa: CASNPGLARDTGELFF

v_gene: TRBV18
abundance: -
j_gene: TRBJ2-1
d_gene: TRBD2
CDR3nt: TGTGCCAGCTCACCCCCTAGCCGGGGGGGCTATGAGCAGTTCTTC
CDR3aa: CASSPPSRGGYEQFF

v_gene: TRBV28
abundance: -
j_gene: TRBJ2-5
d_gene: -
CDR3nt: TGTGCCGGAGATCAAGCTGGGGCTGGAGAGACCCAGTACTTC
CDR3aa: CAGDQAGAGETQYF

v_gene: TRBV4-2
abundance: few
j_gene: TRBJ2-1
d_gene: TRBD2
CDR3nt: TGTGCCAGCAGCCAAGATGCTAGCGGGGGGTACAATGAGCAGTTCTTC
CDR3aa: CASSQDASGGYNEQFF

v_gene: TRBV4-2
abundance: -
j_gene: TRBJ2-3
d_gene: -
CDR3nt: TGTGCCAGCAGCCAAGAGAAGGGGTGCACAGATACGCAGTATTTT
CDR3aa: CASSQEKGCTDTQYF